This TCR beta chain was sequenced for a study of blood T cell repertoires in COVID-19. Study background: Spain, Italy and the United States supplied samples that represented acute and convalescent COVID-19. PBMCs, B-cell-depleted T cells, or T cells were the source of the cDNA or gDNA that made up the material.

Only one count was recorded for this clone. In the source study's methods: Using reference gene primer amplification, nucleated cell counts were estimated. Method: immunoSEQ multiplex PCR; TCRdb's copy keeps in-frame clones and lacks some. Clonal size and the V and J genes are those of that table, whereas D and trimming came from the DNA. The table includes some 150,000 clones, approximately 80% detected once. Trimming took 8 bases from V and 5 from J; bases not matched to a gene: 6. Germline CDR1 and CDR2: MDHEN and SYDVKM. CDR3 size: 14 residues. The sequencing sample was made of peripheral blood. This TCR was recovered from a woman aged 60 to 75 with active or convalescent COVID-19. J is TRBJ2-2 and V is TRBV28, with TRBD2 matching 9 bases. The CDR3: CASWFSGGTGELFF. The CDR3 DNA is TGTGCCAGCTGGTTTAGCGGGGGAACCGGGGAGCTGTTTTTT.